The clone carrying this T cell receptor (beta chain) was observed a few times. The V gene lost 3 bases and the J gene lost 5 bases, with 10 bases spanning the gap. CDR3 length equals 14 residues. Per germline, CDR1 KGHDR and CDR2 SFDVKD. The sample originates from a study of T-cell memory formation after mild COVID-19. TCRdb fed the 5' RACE reads into MiXCR, producing one record per CDR3 protein. The sample contains roughly 180,000 distinct CDR3 sequences, about 18% of which appear only once. Sequenced sample: PBMCs or a T cell subset sorted from them (not recorded which). The chain carries TRBV24-1 and TRBJ2-1; D gene unclear. This receptor was obtained from a young man who had mild COVID-19 (a few samples of this study predate the infection). Cell type and time point are not known. This CDR3 reads CATSDVNKNNEQFF. CDR3 in DNA: TGTGCCACCAGTGATGTTAACAAAAACAATGAGCAGTTCTTC.